These T cell receptor beta chains were read from a single sample in a study of early T cells in non-severe SARS-CoV-2 infection. A single record per CDR3 protein comes from TCRdb applying MiXCR to the 5' RACE reads. The sample shows some 41,000 distinct CDR3 sequences, under 30% of them seen only once. The sequencing used whole blood, collected at baseline. These receptors all come from an adult who was a healthcare worker with PCR-confirmed SARS-CoV-2 infection or an uninfected control (not recorded which). CDR3s include the opening cysteine and the closing phenylalanine or tryptophan. D genes are given only for firm matches. Expanded clones are given a class, and other clones once, few, many or no size at all.

d_call j_call clone_size v_call cdr3_aa cdr3_nt
NA TRBJ1-1 few TRBV7-9 CVSSLVVGGLEYTEAFF TGTGTCAGCAGCTTAGTTGTCGGGGGGCTTGAGTATACTGAAGCTTTCTTT
NA TRBJ1-6 few TRBV4-2 CASSQEFGQNSPLHF TGTGCCAGCAGCCAAGAGTTCGGACAGAATTCACCCCTCCACTTT
NA TRBJ1-4 NA TRBV7-9 CASSLEAGTNEKLFF TGTGCCAGCAGCTTAGAGGCAGGAACTAATGAAAAACTGTTTTTT
NA TRBJ2-5 NA TRBV5-4 CASSLPGTSQETQYF TGTGCCAGCAGCTTGCCGGGGACCTCCCAAGAGACCCAGTACTTC
NA TRBJ2-7 NA TRBV6-5 CASSSSVRPREYF TGTGCCAGCAGTTCCTCCGTCCGGCCTCGAGAGTACTTC
TRBD1 TRBJ1-2 few TRBV2 CASVGQGYGYTF TGTGCCAGCGTGGGACAGGGCTATGGCTACACCTTC
TRBD1 TRBJ1-5 NA TRBV9 CASSPTGDNQPQHF TGTGCCAGCAGCCCAACAGGGGACAATCAGCCCCAGCATTTT
TRBD2 TRBJ2-3 NA TRBV7-2 CASSLVAGGPVDTQYF TGTGCCAGCAGCTTAGTTGCGGGGGGGCCGGTAGATACGCAGTATTTT
NA TRBJ1-5 NA TRBV2 CASSPGTLVGNQPQHF TGTGCCAGCAGTCCCGGGACATTAGTTGGCAATCAGCCCCAGCATTTT
NA TRBJ2-1 NA TRBV7-6 CASSFPAEGAVSYNEQFF TGTGCCAGCAGCTTCCCTGCGGAGGGGGCGGTCTCCTACAATGAGCAGTTCTTC
NA TRBJ2-7 few TRBV10-1 CASSESGRLLSYEQYF TGCGCCAGCAGTGAGTCCGGTCGTCTTTTATCCTACGAGCAGTACTTC
TRBD2 TRBJ2-5 few TRBV29-1 CSVGESSGGGETQYF TGCAGCGTTGGGGAATCGAGCGGGGGCGGGGAGACCCAGTACTTC
TRBD1 TRBJ2-1 few TRBV18 CASSPPGTVNEQFF TGTGCCAGCTCACCTCCCGGGACAGTCAATGAGCAGTTCTTC
TRBD1 TRBJ2-1 few TRBV3-1 CASSRGGQGRVNEQFF TGTGCCAGCAGCCGTGGGGGACAGGGTAGAGTCAATGAGCAGTTCTTC
NA TRBJ1-6 NA TRBV9 CASSVGSGLSPLHF TGTGCCAGCAGCGTAGGATCAGGGCTTTCACCCCTCCACTTT
NA TRBJ1-4 NA TRBV20-1 CSARDLGRRTNEKLFF TGCAGTGCTAGAGATCTGGGGAGGAGGACTAATGAAAAACTGTTTTTT
TRBD1 TRBJ1-1 NA TRBV12-3/TRBV12-4 CASSPTGGVTEAFF TGTGCCAGCAGTCCAACAGGGGGAGTCACTGAAGCTTTCTTT
NA TRBJ2-1 NA TRBV28 CASSLRLREQFF TGTGCCAGCAGTCTCAGACTCCGGGAGCAGTTCTTC
NA TRBJ1-1 NA TRBV5-1 CASSINPNTEAFF TGCGCCAGCAGTATTAATCCGAACACTGAAGCTTTCTTT
NA TRBJ2-7 many TRBV2 CASKKEQIYEQYF TGTGCCAGCAAGAAGGAACAGATCTACGAGCAGTACTTC
TRBD2 TRBJ2-2 NA TRBV19 CASSPGTRPGELFF TGTGCCAGTAGTCCCGGGACTAGACCCGGGGAGCTGTTTTTT
NA TRBJ2-5 few TRBV5-1 CASSQGETQYF TGCGCCAGCAGTCAGGGTGAGACCCAGTACTTC
TRBD2 TRBJ2-3 few TRBV5-1 CASSLDLAGATDTQYF TGCGCCAGCAGCCTGGATCTAGCGGGGGCCACAGATACGCAGTATTTT
NA TRBJ2-5 NA TRBV21-1 CASSPSRTVQETQYF TGTGCCAGCAGCCCCAGCCGGACAGTCCAAGAGACCCAGTACTTC
TRBD1 TRBJ2-2 NA TRBV6-5 CASSYSRPDRVGELFF TGTGCCAGCAGTTACTCGAGGCCAGACAGGGTCGGGGAGCTGTTTTTT
TRBD1 TRBJ2-7 few TRBV19 CASSTGQGHEQYF TGTGCCAGTAGTACCGGACAGGGACACGAGCAGTACTTC
TRBD2 TRBJ2-5 NA TRBV5-1 CASSLRTSGGGETQYF TGCGCCAGCAGCTTGCGGACTAGCGGGGGTGGAGAGACCCAGTACTTC
NA TRBJ1-6 NA TRBV7-9 CASSLGQPSYNSPLHF TGTGCCAGCAGCTTGGGACAACCCTCCTATAATTCACCCCTCCACTTT
NA TRBJ1-1 few TRBV21-1 CASQYRRANTEAFF TGTGCCAGCCAATATAGACGGGCGAACACTGAAGCTTTCTTT
TRBD1 TRBJ2-7 many TRBV11-2 CASSRPGQGYEQYF TGTGCCAGCAGCCGTCCGGGACAGGGCTACGAGCAGTACTTC
NA TRBJ2-7 NA TRBV5-1 CASSITSYSYEQYF TGCGCCAGCAGCATTACTAGCTACAGCTACGAGCAGTACTTC
NA TRBJ2-7 NA TRBV6-6 CASSPGTVTYEQYF TGTGCCAGCAGCCCCGGGACGGTTACCTACGAGCAGTACTTC
NA TRBJ1-2 few TRBV20-1 CSARGARSPVAIWGYTF TGCAGTGCCCGAGGGGCCAGGAGCCCAGTGGCCATATGGGGCTACACCTTC
TRBD1 TRBJ1-5 NA TRBV6-5 CASSQGQWSNQPQHF TGTGCCAGCAGTCAGGGACAGTGGAGCAATCAGCCCCAGCATTTT
NA TRBJ1-1 NA TRBV6-5 CASSYSQAVGTEAFF TGTGCCAGCAGTTACTCTCAGGCAGTCGGCACTGAAGCTTTCTTT
TRBD1 TRBJ1-2 NA TRBV5-5 CASSIRQGGYGYTF TGTGCCAGCAGCATCAGACAGGGTGGCTATGGCTACACCTTC
NA TRBJ2-3 few TRBV9 CASSVEGLETDTQYF TGTGCCAGCAGCGTAGAAGGGCTGGAGACAGATACGCAGTATTTT
NA TRBJ2-3 NA TRBV6-6 CASTPTRTGDTQYF TGTGCCAGCACTCCTACTCGAACAGGGGATACGCAGTATTTT
NA TRBJ2-2 NA TRBV7-8 CASSPRPTTATGELFF TGTGCCAGCAGCCCTAGACCAACCACGGCCACCGGGGAGCTGTTTTTT
TRBD1 TRBJ2-5 NA TRBV12-3/TRBV12-4 CASSSEYRGSETQYF TGTGCCAGCAGTTCGGAGTACAGGGGATCGGAGACCCAGTACTTC
NA TRBJ2-3 few TRBV24-1 CATSDPLRPAQYF TGTGCCACCAGTGATCCGCTGCGTCCCGCGCAGTATTTT
NA TRBJ2-7 few TRBV27 CASSLYGGSPYEQYF TGTGCCAGCAGTTTATATGGGGGCTCCCCCTACGAGCAGTACTTC